This TCR beta chain was captured by sequencing in a study of CD8+ T cells in alopecia areata. cDNA prepared by RNA extraction and subsequent reverse transcription served as the template for sequencing. The protocol was immunoSEQ multiplex PCR, while the TCRdb copy is restricted to in-frame clones and leaves out a portion. The sample has about 110,000 clones, around 59% seen once. Trimming cost V 4 bases and J 0 bases, with 16 bases left between them. Germline CDR1 reads SGDLS; CDR2 reads YYNGEE. CDR3 length: 17 residues. From PBMCs, CD4+ and CD8+ T cells were sorted. Study results and caveats: Scalp lesions, especially in alopecia totalis/universalis, had higher clonality than normal scalp. Sequence data from scalp samples additionally include resident alphabeta T cells of normal skin. Clarity of TCR sharing across patients fell short of that in mice, possibly HLA-related.

Turning to this clone: Its antigen remains unidentified.

Source material: CD8+ T cells sorted from blood. The chain joins TRBV9 to TRBJ2-2; D remains unclear. The clonotype originates from a human donor in good health. The CDR3 sequence: CASSTPRTYANTGELFF. CDR3 DNA: TGTGCCAGCAGCACTCCCCGGACGTACGCGAACACCGGGGAGCTGTTTTTT.